This entry lists 21 T cell receptor beta chains sequenced from one sample in a study of T-cell memory formation after mild COVID-19. TCRdb ran MiXCR on the 5' RACE reads and lists one entry per CDR3 protein. The sample includes around 300,000 distinct CDR3 sequences, more than 13% seen only once; the top ten take 21%. The sequencing sample was made of PBMCs or a T cell subset sorted from them (not recorded which). The receptors derive from a man aged 18-30 years who had mild COVID-19 (a few samples of this study predate the infection). Cell type and time point are not known.

This clonotype has a handful of counts. The rearrangement uses TRBV28 and TRBJ2-7; TRBD1 might be the D (6 bases). There are 13 residues in the CDR3. The V end was cut by 8 bases, the J end by 3 bases, with 14 bases between. Germline CDR1 reads MDHEN; CDR2 reads SYDVKM. CDR3 sequence reads: CASRLDRLYEQYF. The CDR3 DNA reads as TGTGCCAGCCGCCTGGACAGACTCTACGAGCAGTACTTC.

This chain joins TRBV20-1 and TRBJ2-7; 9 nucleotides line up with TRBD1. V lost 6 bases, J lost 0 bases, and 3 bases stayed unmatched. This CDR3 contains 13 residues. In germline, CDR1 is DFQATT, CDR2 SNEGSKA (reference sequence). CDR3 residues: CSARDRASYEQYF. CDR3 sequence (DNA): TGCAGTGCAAGGGACAGGGCCTCCTACGAGCAGTACTTC.

This clonotype was observed many times. The chain has TRBV5-1 and TRBJ2-2; D is unclear. Trimming cost V 0 bases and J 5 bases, with 8 bases left between them. The CDR3 contains 14 residues. Germline V CDR1 and CDR2: SGHRS, YFSETQ. CDR3 nucleotides: TGCGCCAGCAGCTTGGATCCAGGAACCGGGGAGCTGTTTTTT. It specifies CASSLDPGTGELFF.

This clonotype was detected a few times. J is TRBJ1-2 and V is TRBV6-5; no clear D gene. Germline CDR1 MNHEY, CDR2 SVGAGI. CDR3 length equals 11 residues. The V gene lost 8 bases and the J gene lost 2 bases, with 6 bases spanning the gap. DNA of the CDR3: TGTGCCAGCTGGGAAAACTATGGCTACACCTTC. It specifies CASWENYGYTF.

In its sample, this clonotype was seen many times. The chain recombines TRBV27 with TRBJ2-1, with 10 bases aligning to TRBD2. With V trimmed by 5 bases and J by 5 bases, 6 bases remained unmatched. This CDR3 region has 15 residues. Germline CDR1 reads MNHEY; CDR2 reads SMNVEV (reference sequence). CDR3 in amino acids: CASSPGLAPNNEQFF. As DNA, the CDR3 is TGTGCCAGCAGTCCGGGACTAGCGCCGAACAATGAGCAGTTCTTC.

This clonotype was observed a handful of times. The rearrangement uses TRBV6-2 or TRBV6-3 and TRBJ2-5; D assignment may be TRBD1 or TRBD2 (5 bases each). The germline V gene has CDR1 MNHEY and CDR2 SVGEGT. The CDR3 covers 15 residues. The V and J ends lost 6 bases and 4 bases respectively, with 18 bases between them. CDR3 loop: CASSTGTAFGETQYF. Here the CDR3 DNA reads TGTGCCAGCAGCACCGGGACCGCCTTTGGAGAGACCCAGTACTTC.

The chain employs TRBV11-3 and TRBJ2-5, with D possibly TRBD2 on 5 matching bases. Germline V gene sequence: CDR1 SGHNT, CDR2 YENEEA. V lost 3 bases and J 5 bases, leaving 13 bases between the germline ends. The CDR3 loop spans 14 amino acids. The CDR3 nucleotides are TGTGCCAGCAGCTTTGGGCGGGTCGTGGAGACCCAGTACTTC. Protein sequence: CASSFGRVVETQYF. Combining the CDR3 with reference TRBV11-3 and TRBJ2-5 gives the whole variable domain EAGVVQSPRYKIIEKKQPVAFWCNPISGHNTLYWYLQNLGQGPELLIRYENEEAVDDSQLPKDRFSAERLKGVDSTLKIQPAELGDSAVYLCASSFGRVVETQYFGPGTRLLVL.

The V and J genes are TRBV7-9 and TRBJ2-4; a weak D match, TRBD2 (6 bases). Trimming shortened V by 3 bases and J by 0 bases, and 12 bases separated the two germline ends. Germline V gene data show CDR1 as SEHNR and CDR2 as FQNEAQ (reference sequence). This CDR3 spans 16 amino acids. The CDR3 is CASSLVPGGAKNIQYF. The DNA for the CDR3 is TGTGCCAGCAGCTTGGTCCCCGGGGGAGCCAAAAACATTCAGTACTTC. The variable domain in full, with the rest retrieved from reference TRBV7-9 and TRBJ2-4, is DTGVSQNPRHKITKRGQNVTFRCDPISEHNRLYWYRQTLGQGPEFLTYFQNEAQLEKSRLLSDRFSAERPKGSFSTLEIQRTEQGDSAMYLCASSLVPGGAKNIQYFGAGTRLSVL.

This clonotype was detected a few times. The rearrangement joins TRBV4-1 to TRBJ2-5; no clear D gene. The CDR3 has 15 amino acids. V was shortened by 1 base and J by 5 bases, with 14 bases between the two germline ends. Germline V gene sequence: CDR1 MGHRA, CDR2 YSYEKL. This CDR3 is CASSQGPAPPETQYF. DNA of the CDR3: TGCGCCAGCAGCCAAGGCCCGGCCCCTCCGGAGACCCAGTACTTC.

This clonotype was counted only a few times. The chain recombines TRBV5-6 with TRBJ2-5, with D hard to call. Germline V gene data show CDR1 as SGHDT and CDR2 as YYEEEE. The length of the CDR3 is 13 residues. V was trimmed by 1 base and J by 1 base, leaving 5 bases between them. The DNA of the CDR3 is TGTGCCAGCAGCTTGCCAATCCAAGAGACCCAGTACTTC. It specifies CASSLPIQETQYF.

There are a few counts of this clonotype. The genes are TRBV7-2 and TRBJ1-2; D is perhaps TRBD1 (5 bases). The germline V and J ends were trimmed by 5 bases and 0 bases, with 19 bases remaining between them. The CDR3 spans 17 residues. The germline gives CDR1 SGHTA, CDR2 FQGNSA. CDR3 sequence (DNA): TGTGCCAGCAGCCTCCAATCGGGACCTGGAGCTAACTATGGCTACACCTTC. Translated: CASSLQSGPGANYGYTF.

This clonotype was seen repeatedly, ten times or more. J is TRBJ1-2 and V is TRBV11-2, with a weak D call TRBD1 (5 bases). Per germline, CDR1 SGHAT and CDR2 FQNNGV. This CDR3 region has 16 residues. V gave up 3 bases and J gave up 4 bases, with 18 bases separating them. The CDR3 DNA reads TGTGCCAGCAGCTTTGGGTGGGGCGAACCCTCCTATGGCTACACCTTC. Its protein product is CASSFGWGEPSYGYTF.

The chain combines TRBV29-1 with TRBJ1-3; D remains unclear. Germline CDR1 and CDR2: SQVTM and ANQGSEA. The CDR3 spans 14 residues. The germline V and J ends were trimmed by 4 bases and 0 bases, with 10 bases remaining between them. The CDR3 DNA is TGCAGCGTTGTTCGCGGCCACTCTGGAAACACCATATATTTT. Residues: CSVVRGHSGNTIYF.

This clonotype came up a few times. The V and J genes are TRBV12-3 or TRBV12-4 and TRBJ1-5; D call uncertain. The CDR3 contains 14 residues. The ends were cut back, 3 bases at V and 6 bases at J, with 12 bases in the middle. The chain's CDR3 is CASSFTEVTQPQHF. CDR3 coding DNA: TGTGCCAGCAGTTTCACAGAGGTCACTCAGCCCCAGCATTTT.

This clonotype was counted between two and nine times. The chain combines TRBV2 with TRBJ2-2, with 9 bases that match TRBD1. This CDR3 is built from 18 residues. The germline gives CDR1 SNHLY, CDR2 FYNNEI. The V segment lost 4 bases and the J segment 6 bases; nucleotides outside the gene matches: 15. In DNA form, the CDR3 reads TGTGCCAGCAGTGTAGAGGTGGGACAGGGCTCTTGGTCCGGGGAGCTGTTTTTT. It yields the protein CASSVEVGQGSWSGELFF.

This clonotype was found many times. This chain connects TRBV5-1 to TRBJ2-7, with D maybe TRBD1 (5 bases). V was cut by 0 bases and J by 4 bases, with 8 bases left in between. Germline V lookup: CDR1 SGHRS, CDR2 YFSETQ. The CDR3 has 13 amino acids. CDR3 bases: TGCGCCAGCAGCTTGGGACAGATTTACGAGCAGTACTTC. It encodes CASSLGQIYEQYF. The full variable domain, its missing parts supplied by reference TRBV5-1 and TRBJ2-7, is KAGVTQTPRYLIKTRGQQVTLSCSPISGHRSVSWYQQTPGQGLQFLFEYFSETQRNKGNFPGRFSGRQFSNSRSEMNVSTLELGDSALYLCASSLGQIYEQYFGPGTRLTVT.

This clonotype has at least ten counts. The chain uses TRBV10-3 and TRBJ2-3; the D is unclear. CDR3 length: 15 amino acids. CDR1 and CDR2 (germline): ENHRY, SYGVKD. Trimming left V 0 bases short and J 3 bases short, with 10 bases between. The CDR3 is CAISESATVTDTQYF. Here the CDR3 DNA reads TGTGCCATCAGTGAGTCGGCAACCGTAACAGATACGCAGTATTTT.

This chain connects TRBV29-1 to TRBJ1-1; no definite D call. V shed 4 bases and J shed 1 base, with 13 bases lying between them. Germline loops: CDR1 SQVTM, CDR2 ANQGSEA. There are 14 residues in the CDR3. The CDR3 loop is CSVGGLWGNTEAFF. As DNA, the CDR3 is TGCAGCGTTGGGGGTCTTTGGGGGAACACTGAAGCTTTCTTT.

This clonotype was seen more than once but under ten times. The rearrangement uses TRBV6-2 or TRBV6-3 and TRBJ1-2, with no clear D. Germline V lookup: CDR1 MNHEY, CDR2 SVGEGT. V gave up 3 bases and J gave up 6 bases, with 17 bases separating them. There are 15 residues in the CDR3. CDR3 residues: CASSYPRAPGDGYTF. The CDR3 DNA reads TGTGCCAGCAGTTATCCTCGGGCCCCAGGAGATGGCTACACCTTC.

This clonotype was found a few times. This chain connects TRBV5-1 to TRBJ2-3; D is uncertain. CDR1 is SGHRS and CDR2 is YFSETQ in the germline V gene. This CDR3 comprises 13 residues. V lost 6 bases, J lost 6 bases, and 14 bases lay in between. The CDR3 bases are TGCGCCAGCACCCCCGCCCGGGTGGATACGCAGTATTTT. Protein sequence: CASTPARVDTQYF. Together with reference TRBV5-1 and TRBJ2-3, the CDR3 gives the full variable domain: KAGVTQTPRYLIKTRGQQVTLSCSPISGHRSVSWYQQTPGQGLQFLFEYFSETQRNKGNFPGRFSGRQFSNSRSEMNVSTLELGDSALYLCASTPARVDTQYFGPGTRLTVL.

The gene calls are TRBV6-2 or TRBV6-3 and TRBJ2-5; TRBD2 is a possible D gene (6 bases). CDR3 length equals 14 residues. Germline CDR1 and CDR2: MNHEY and SVGEGT. Trimming removed 5 bases at V and 2 bases at J, with 12 bases between. The chain's CDR3 is CASSPEGGQETQYF. In DNA form, the CDR3 reads TGTGCCAGCAGTCCCGAGGGAGGACAAGAGACCCAGTACTTC.